This T cell receptor (beta chain) is drawn from a study of cytomegalovirus exposure and HLA in healthy donors. Germline V gives CDR1 ENHRY, CDR2 SYGVKD. The CDR3 contains 14 residues. Trimming at V came to 2 bases and at J to 7 bases, leaving 7 bases not matched to a gene. This table comes from immunoSEQ multiplex PCR, and its TCRdb copy is limited to in-frame clones, with some not included. The sample holds hundreds of thousands of clones, 75% to 90% seen once. This chain links TRBV10-3 with TRBJ2-5, with 7 bases aligning to TRBD1. This TCR was sampled from a woman in her twenties or thirties in good health and CMV-seropositive. Sequencing was performed on PBMCs. The DNA of the CDR3 is TGTGCCATCAGTGAGCGAGGACAGGAAGCGACCCAGTACTTC. It specifies CAISERGQEATQYF.